This T cell receptor beta chain was recorded in a study of CD8 T cells in Susac syndrome. Study findings and constraints: Within Susac syndrome CD4+ T cell repertoires, clonal expansion was not evident. As the study acknowledged, the number of individuals in its TCR sequencing and HLA analysis was relatively small.

Comments on this clonotype: As yet, its antigen is unknown.

When the RNA was reverse transcribed, random hexamers were used with an input of roughly 0.45 to 1 ug. From the immunoSEQ multiplex PCR reads, TCRdb called clonotypes with MiXCR, one entry per CDR3 protein. The sample lists some 240,000 distinct CDR3 sequences; around 96% were seen once. What was sequenced was CD4+ T cells from PBMCs. The sequence was obtained from a human donor with Susac syndrome.

This CDR3 reads CASNSGGADNYGYTF. DNA for the CDR3: TGTGCCAGCAATTCCGGTGGGGCGGATAACTATGGCTACACCTTC. The chain combines TRBV28 with TRBJ1-2, with a weak D call TRBD1 (5 bases). CDR1 is MDHEN, CDR2 SYDVKM, per germline. The CDR3 sequence is 15 residues long. V gave up 7 bases and J gave up 1 base, with 16 bases separating them.